This is a list of T cell receptor beta chains from one sample in a study of beta chain features in type 1 diabetes. Here immunoSEQ multiplex PCR was the method, and the copy in TCRdb shows in-frame clones only, minus some. The repertoire includes approximately 600,000 clones, around an eighth of them detected once, and more than 0.09% sits in the top ten. Sequencing was performed on naive CD4+ T cells from blood. These receptors were collected from a man aged 30-40 years with type 1 diabetes. Each CDR3 is given with its conserved first and last residue. Each record gives: V gene, D gene, clone size, J gene, CDR3 protein, CDR3 DNA. D genes are given only for firm matches. Size is stated for part of the rows, as once, few or many counts, or as a class when the clone is expanded.

v_gene: TRBV5-4
d_gene: TRBD1
abundance: -
j_gene: TRBJ2-1
CDR3aa: CASSEGQGTYNEQFF
CDR3nt: TGTGCCAGCAGCGAGGGACAGGGAACCTACAATGAGCAGTTCTTC

v_gene: TRBV6-1
d_gene: -
abundance: few
j_gene: TRBJ2-5
CDR3aa: CASSNNKIETQYF
CDR3nt: TGTGCCAGCAGTAACAACAAAATAGAGACCCAGTACTTC

v_gene: TRBV9
d_gene: -
abundance: few
j_gene: TRBJ2-3
CDR3aa: CASSFGTLTDTQYF
CDR3nt: TGTGCCAGCAGCTTCGGGACACTCACAGATACGCAGTATTTT

v_gene: TRBV5-5
d_gene: -
abundance: few
j_gene: TRBJ2-7
CDR3aa: CASSVQDYEQYF
CDR3nt: TGTGCCAGCAGCGTACAGGACTACGAGCAGTACTTC

v_gene: TRBV7-3
d_gene: -
abundance: -
j_gene: TRBJ2-3
CDR3aa: CASSLSDGDTQYF
CDR3nt: TGTGCCAGCAGCTTATCGGACGGAGATACGCAGTATTTT

v_gene: TRBV23-1
d_gene: -
abundance: -
j_gene: TRBJ1-5
CDR3aa: CASSHGEGNQPQHF
CDR3nt: TGCGCCAGCAGTCACGGGGAGGGCAATCAGCCCCAGCATTTT

v_gene: TRBV28
d_gene: -
abundance: -
j_gene: TRBJ2-1
CDR3aa: CAGRTGYNEQFF
CDR3nt: TGTGCCGGACGTACAGGGTATAATGAGCAGTTCTTC

v_gene: TRBV2
d_gene: -
abundance: -
j_gene: TRBJ1-2
CDR3aa: CASSPPGTGRGGYTF
CDR3nt: TGTGCCAGCAGTCCCCCCGGGACGGGGCGGGGTGGCTACACCTTC

v_gene: TRBV19
d_gene: TRBD1
abundance: few
j_gene: TRBJ2-2
CDR3aa: CASSFPGTGDTGELFF
CDR3nt: TGTGCCAGTAGTTTCCCCGGGACAGGGGACACCGGGGAGCTGTTTTTT

v_gene: TRBV29-1
d_gene: -
abundance: few
j_gene: TRBJ2-1
CDR3aa: CSVERGNEQFF
CDR3nt: TGCAGCGTCGAAAGGGGAAATGAGCAGTTCTTC

v_gene: TRBV5-1
d_gene: -
abundance: -
j_gene: TRBJ1-2
CDR3aa: CASSSLRGYTF
CDR3nt: TGCGCCAGCAGCAGCCTGAGGGGCTACACCTTC

v_gene: TRBV29-1
d_gene: TRBD1
abundance: -
j_gene: TRBJ1-1
CDR3aa: CSVGQGAGAEAFF
CDR3nt: TGCAGCGTTGGACAGGGGGCTGGCGCTGAAGCTTTCTTT

v_gene: TRBV7-9
d_gene: -
abundance: -
j_gene: TRBJ2-7
CDR3aa: CASSLDGGPSYEQYF
CDR3nt: TGTGCCAGCAGCTTAGACGGGGGGCCCTCCTACGAGCAGTACTTC

v_gene: TRBV7-9
d_gene: -
abundance: few
j_gene: TRBJ2-7
CDR3aa: CASSLEGPGEQYF
CDR3nt: TGTGCCAGCAGCTTAGAAGGTCCCGGAGAGCAGTACTTC

v_gene: TRBV7-8
d_gene: TRBD1
abundance: few
j_gene: TRBJ1-5
CDR3aa: CASSPGTGINQPQHF
CDR3nt: TGTGCCAGCAGCCCCGGGACAGGGATCAATCAGCCCCAGCATTTT

v_gene: TRBV25-1
d_gene: -
abundance: few
j_gene: TRBJ1-1
CDR3aa: CASSLVNTEAFF
CDR3nt: TGTGCCAGCAGTTTAGTGAACACTGAAGCTTTCTTT

v_gene: TRBV11-2
d_gene: TRBD1
abundance: -
j_gene: TRBJ1-2
CDR3aa: CASSLGTGNYGYTF
CDR3nt: TGTGCCAGCAGCTTGGGGACAGGGAATTATGGCTACACCTTC

v_gene: TRBV27
d_gene: -
abundance: -
j_gene: TRBJ1-6
CDR3aa: CASKGTLSSYNSPLHF
CDR3nt: TGTGCCAGCAAGGGGACACTTAGCTCCTATAATTCACCCCTCCACTTT

v_gene: TRBV27
d_gene: -
abundance: -
j_gene: TRBJ2-1
CDR3aa: CASSPGYSYNEQFF
CDR3nt: TGTGCCAGCAGTCCGGGCTACTCCTACAATGAGCAGTTCTTC

v_gene: TRBV4-3
d_gene: -
abundance: few
j_gene: TRBJ2-1
CDR3aa: CASSHPGHFDEQFF
CDR3nt: TGCGCCAGCAGCCACCCAGGACATTTCGATGAGCAGTTCTTC

v_gene: TRBV7-8
d_gene: -
abundance: -
j_gene: TRBJ2-7
CDR3aa: CASSGEGGTYEQYF
CDR3nt: TGTGCCAGCAGCGGAGAGGGGGGTACCTACGAGCAGTACTTC

v_gene: TRBV7-6
d_gene: -
abundance: -
j_gene: TRBJ2-5
CDR3aa: CASGKETQYF
CDR3nt: TGTGCCAGTGGAAAGGAGACCCAGTACTTC

v_gene: TRBV29-1
d_gene: -
abundance: -
j_gene: TRBJ2-5
CDR3aa: CSVDQGEETQYF
CDR3nt: TGCAGCGTTGACCAGGGAGAAGAGACCCAGTACTTC

v_gene: TRBV28
d_gene: TRBD2
abundance: -
j_gene: TRBJ2-7
CDR3aa: CASSGTGRGAYEQYF
CDR3nt: TGTGCCAGCAGTGGTACAGGGCGGGGGGCCTACGAGCAGTACTTC

v_gene: TRBV10-3
d_gene: TRBD2
abundance: -
j_gene: TRBJ2-1
CDR3aa: CAITRTSGGAAVDEQFF
CDR3nt: TGTGCCATCACCCGGACTAGCGGGGGGGCAGCCGTGGATGAGCAGTTCTTC

v_gene: TRBV20-1
d_gene: -
abundance: -
j_gene: TRBJ1-1
CDR3aa: CSAKEGDEAFF
CDR3nt: TGCAGTGCTAAAGAGGGGGATGAAGCTTTCTTT

v_gene: TRBV10-3
d_gene: -
abundance: few
j_gene: TRBJ2-3
CDR3aa: CASRGTERTDTQYF
CDR3nt: TGTGCCAGCCGCGGGACGGAACGCACAGATACGCAGTATTTT

v_gene: TRBV5-1
d_gene: TRBD1
abundance: -
j_gene: TRBJ1-3
CDR3aa: CASSLGQGYGNTIYF
CDR3nt: TGCGCCAGCAGCTTGGGACAGGGGTATGGAAACACCATATATTTT

v_gene: TRBV11-2
d_gene: -
abundance: -
j_gene: TRBJ1-2
CDR3aa: CAISPRPGGIAF
CDR3nt: TGTGCCATCTCTCCCCGGCCGGGGGGCATCGCCTTC

v_gene: TRBV5-6
d_gene: -
abundance: -
j_gene: TRBJ2-5
CDR3aa: CASRDAPGGPNQETQYF
CDR3nt: TGTGCCAGCAGGGACGCCCCCGGGGGGCCAAACCAAGAGACCCAGTACTTC

v_gene: TRBV9
d_gene: -
abundance: few
j_gene: TRBJ2-1
CDR3aa: CASSVGAGAYNEQFF
CDR3nt: TGTGCCAGCAGCGTAGGGGCGGGGGCGTACAATGAGCAGTTCTTC

v_gene: TRBV18
d_gene: TRBD1
abundance: -
j_gene: TRBJ1-1
CDR3aa: CASSPGQGVGTEAFF
CDR3nt: TGTGCCAGCTCACCGGGACAGGGGGTTGGAACTGAAGCTTTCTTT

v_gene: TRBV7-2
d_gene: TRBD1
abundance: -
j_gene: TRBJ2-7
CDR3aa: CASSPMGQIAYEQYF
CDR3nt: TGTGCCAGCAGCCCCATGGGACAGATTGCCTACGAGCAGTACTTC

v_gene: TRBV25-1
d_gene: -
abundance: -
j_gene: TRBJ1-5
CDR3aa: CASSEPGDQPQHF
CDR3nt: TGTGCCAGCAGTGAACCTGGGGATCAGCCCCAGCATTTT

v_gene: TRBV5-4
d_gene: TRBD2
abundance: -
j_gene: TRBJ2-2
CDR3aa: CASSPTSGGLDGELFF
CDR3nt: TGTGCCAGCAGCCCTACTAGCGGGGGCCTAGACGGGGAGCTGTTTTTT

v_gene: TRBV7-3
d_gene: -
abundance: few
j_gene: TRBJ1-3
CDR3aa: CASSRTGTSTGNTIYF
CDR3nt: TGTGCCAGCAGCAGAACCGGGACTTCAACTGGAAACACCATATATTTT

v_gene: TRBV5-1
d_gene: TRBD1
abundance: few
j_gene: TRBJ1-1
CDR3aa: CASSPRQGNTEAFF
CDR3nt: TGCGCCAGCAGCCCACGACAGGGGAACACTGAAGCTTTCTTT

v_gene: TRBV2
d_gene: -
abundance: few
j_gene: TRBJ2-3
CDR3aa: CASTKDYSDTQYF
CDR3nt: TGTGCCAGCACCAAGGACTATTCAGATACGCAGTATTTT